This T cell receptor beta chain was captured by sequencing in a study of OX40 agonist ivuxolimab in advanced cancers. About the research overall: The patients received agonistic anti-OX40 (CD134) antibody ivuxolimab.

Germline V gene lookup returns CDR1 LNHDA and CDR2 SQIVND (reference sequence). J was trimmed by 4 bases and V by 6 bases; bases with no gene match: 7. The CDR3 totals 14 residues. Study conclusions and caveats: People who partly responded at 0.1-3.0 mg/kg had some of the least clonal expansion seen.

About this clone: Its antigen is as yet unknown.

Profiled with immunoSEQ multiplex PCR; TCRdb holds only in-frame clones, not every one. Among some 31,000 clones listed, 80% were seen once. This clonotype was obtained from an adult with an advanced solid tumor such as melanoma, head and neck, liver or kidney cancer. The sample consisted of CD4+ or CD8+ T cells sorted from blood, taken in a trial of the OX40 agonist ivuxolimab. The rearrangement joins TRBV19 to TRBJ1-1; 8 nucleotides match TRBD1. CDR3 region: CASSPTGARTEAFF. The CDR3 DNA is TGTGCCAGTAGCCCGACAGGGGCGCGCACTGAAGCTTTCTTT.